This TCR beta chain was captured by sequencing in a study of shared clonotypes between healthy human individuals. Study conclusions and caveats: Represented genetic and exposure-history diversity was restricted by having few donors. It was expected that sequencing depth would affect clonotype sharing among donors.

Generated by immunoSEQ multiplex PCR, the TCRdb table keeps only in-frame clones and is missing some. The sample holds 450,000 to 700,000 clones; roughly 96% are singletons and the top ten take about 0.11%. Terminally differentiated effector memory CD45RA+ cells were excluded by CCR7 positive selection of CD45RO-negative cells. With 2 bases removed from V and 14 bases from J, the gap between germline ends came to 15 bases. CDR3 length equals 12 residues. Germline V gives CDR1 MGHRA, CDR2 YSYEKL. Worth noting for this clone: Its antigen is still unknown.

This chain joins TRBV4-1 and TRBJ2-5; maybe TRBD2 (5 bases). Source material: naive CD8+ T cells sorted from blood. The sequence was obtained from a woman in her twenties or thirties in good health. CDR3 residues: CASSQRRPGRYF. The DNA for the CDR3 is TGCGCCAGCAGCCAAAGGAGGCCCGGCCGTTACTTC.